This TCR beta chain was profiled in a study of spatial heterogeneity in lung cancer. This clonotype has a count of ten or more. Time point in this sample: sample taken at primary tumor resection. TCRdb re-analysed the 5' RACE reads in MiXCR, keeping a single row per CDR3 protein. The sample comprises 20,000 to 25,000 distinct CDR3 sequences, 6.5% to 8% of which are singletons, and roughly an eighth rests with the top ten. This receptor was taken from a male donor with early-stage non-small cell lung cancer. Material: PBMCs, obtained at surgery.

In DNA, the CDR3 is TGTGCCAGCAGGACTAGCGGGGGCTACAATGAGCAGTTCTTC. Translated, it gives CASRTSGGYNEQFF. The chain has TRBV2 and TRBJ2-1; 12 positions agree with TRBD2. With 6 bases clipped from V and 3 bases from J, the junction kept 0 bases outside the gene matches. Germline V gene sequence: CDR1 SNHLY, CDR2 FYNNEI. CDR3 length: 14 amino acids. The variable domain in full, with the rest retrieved from reference TRBV2 and TRBJ2-1, is EPEVTQTPSHQVTQMGQEVILRCVPISNHLYFYWYRQILGQKVEFLVSFYNNEISEKSEIFDDQFSVERPDGSNFTLKIRSTKLEDSAMYFCASRTSGGYNEQFFGPGTRLTVL.